What follows is one T cell receptor (beta chain) and its context. Trimming shortened V by 9 bases and J by 0 bases, and 12 bases separated the two germline ends. This CDR3 region has 14 residues. CDR1 is LNHDA and CDR2 is SQIVND in the germline V gene (reference sequence). This sample is part of a study of blood T cell repertoires in COVID-19. Here immunoSEQ multiplex PCR was the method, and the copy in TCRdb shows in-frame clones only, minus some. The data hold just over 250,000 clones, with 84% observed a single time. The gene calls are TRBV19 and TRBJ1-5; tentatively, D is TRBD1 (5 bases). The sequenced material came from PBMCs or T cells enriched from blood (not recorded which). The sequence came from a man younger than 40 with acute COVID-19. In DNA form, the CDR3 reads TGTGCCAGCGCAGGGTACGGTAGCAATCAGCCCCAGCATTTT. Amino acid sequence: CASAGYGSNQPQHF. The complete variable domain, with remaining parts taken from reference TRBV19 and TRBJ1-5, reads DGGITQSPKYLFRKEGQNVTLSCEQNLNHDAMYWYRQDPGQGLRLIYYSQIVNDFQKGDIAEGYSVSREKKESFPLTVTSAQKNPTAFYLCASAGYGSNQPQHFGDGTRLSIL.